The rows below give T cell receptor beta chains drawn from one sample of a study of identical twins. TCRdb called the 5' RACE reads again in MiXCR, with one record for every CDR3 protein. Among 450,000 or so distinct CDR3 sequences listed, approximately 15% were seen once. The same data also went into a second study, on yellow fever vaccine responses in identical twins.

What was sequenced was CD4+ T cells sorted from blood. The receptors stem from a woman aged 18 to 35 in good health. Both conserved end residues are trimmed from each CDR3.

cdr3_length j_call v_call cdr3_aa
12 TRBJ1-2 TRBV10-3 AISRDRGNYGYT
12 TRBJ2-7 TRBV4-1 ASSQQGAFYEQY
13 TRBJ2-1 TRBV7-2 ASSLGGRGDNEQF
13 TRBJ2-7 TRBV12-3/TRBV12-4 ASSKLGGRSYEQY
13 TRBJ2-1 TRBV5-1 ASSSWGTHDNEQF
12 TRBJ2-1 TRBV3-1 ASSQEYYGGEQF
13 TRBJ2-3 TRBV5-1 ASSLWSGPTDTQY
14 TRBJ1-5 TRBV3-1 ASSQRGWGGNQPQH
12 TRBJ2-7 TRBV6-1 ASSPRPGFHEQY
16 TRBJ2-1 TRBV5-1 ASSLLASGRGSYNEQF
13 TRBJ1-2 TRBV28 ASRPTHGQNYGYT
10 TRBJ2-2 TRBV12-5 ASGKYTGELF
15 TRBJ1-2 TRBV28 ASSLISSGRANYGYT
11 TRBJ1-1 TRBV5-5 ASSLVLGAQAF
14 TRBJ1-1 TRBV3-1 ASSPTFTGGRTEAF
10 TRBJ2-7 TRBV20-1 SAAGLSYEQY